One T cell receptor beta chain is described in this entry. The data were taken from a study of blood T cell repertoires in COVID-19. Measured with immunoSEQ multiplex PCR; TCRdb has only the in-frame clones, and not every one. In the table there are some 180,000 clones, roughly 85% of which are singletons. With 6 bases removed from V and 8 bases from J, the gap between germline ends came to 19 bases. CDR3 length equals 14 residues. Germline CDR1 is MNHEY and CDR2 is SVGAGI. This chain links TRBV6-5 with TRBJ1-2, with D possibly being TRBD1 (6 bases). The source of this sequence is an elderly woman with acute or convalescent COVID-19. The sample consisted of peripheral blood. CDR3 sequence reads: CASRAAAGVWGYTF. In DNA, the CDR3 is TGTGCCAGCAGGGCAGCGGCAGGGGTGTGGGGCTACACCTTC.